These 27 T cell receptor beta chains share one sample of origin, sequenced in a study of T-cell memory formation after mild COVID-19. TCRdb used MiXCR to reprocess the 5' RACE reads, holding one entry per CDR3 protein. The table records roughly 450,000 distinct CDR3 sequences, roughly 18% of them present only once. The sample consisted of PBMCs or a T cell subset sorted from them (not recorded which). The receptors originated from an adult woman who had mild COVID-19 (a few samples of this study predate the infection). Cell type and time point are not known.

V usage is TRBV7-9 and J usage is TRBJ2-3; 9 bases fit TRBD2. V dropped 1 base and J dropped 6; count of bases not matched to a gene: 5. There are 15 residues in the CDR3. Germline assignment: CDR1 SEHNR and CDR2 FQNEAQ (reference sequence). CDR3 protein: CASSLGLAGLDTQYF. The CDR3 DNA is TGTGCCAGCAGCTTAGGGCTAGCGGGATTGGATACGCAGTATTTT.

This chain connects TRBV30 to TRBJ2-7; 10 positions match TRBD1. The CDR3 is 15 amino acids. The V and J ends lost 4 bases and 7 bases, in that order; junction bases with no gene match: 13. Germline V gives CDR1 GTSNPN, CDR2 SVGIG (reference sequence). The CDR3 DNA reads TGTGCCTGGACCCCCGTAGGGACAGGGGTAGGGGAGCAGTACTTC. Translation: CAWTPVGTGVGEQYF.

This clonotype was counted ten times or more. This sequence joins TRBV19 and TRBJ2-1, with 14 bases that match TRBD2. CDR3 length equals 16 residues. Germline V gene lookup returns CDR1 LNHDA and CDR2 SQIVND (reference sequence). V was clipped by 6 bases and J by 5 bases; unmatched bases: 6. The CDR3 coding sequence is TGTGCCAGTAGCGGACTAGCGGGGGGCTTGAACAATGAGCAGTTCTTC. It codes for CASSGLAGGLNNEQFF.

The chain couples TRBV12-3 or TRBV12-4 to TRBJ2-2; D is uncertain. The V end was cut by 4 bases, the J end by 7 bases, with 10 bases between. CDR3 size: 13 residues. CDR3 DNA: TGTGCCAGCAGTTACTCCGGTGGCGGGGAGCTGTTTTTT. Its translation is CASSYSGGGELFF.

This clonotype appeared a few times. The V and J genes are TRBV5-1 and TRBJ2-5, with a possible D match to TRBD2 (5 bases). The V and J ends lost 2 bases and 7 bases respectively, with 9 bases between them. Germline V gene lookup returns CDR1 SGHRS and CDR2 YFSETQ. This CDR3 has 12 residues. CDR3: CASSFDGGTQYF. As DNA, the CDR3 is TGCGCCAGCAGCTTCGACGGAGGGACCCAGTACTTC.

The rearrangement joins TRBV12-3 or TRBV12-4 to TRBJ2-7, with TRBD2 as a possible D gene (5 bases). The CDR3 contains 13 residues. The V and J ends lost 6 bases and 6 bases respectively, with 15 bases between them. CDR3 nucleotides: TGTGCCAGCAGCCCTCAACTAGTCTCCGAGCAGTACTTC. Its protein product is CASSPQLVSEQYF.

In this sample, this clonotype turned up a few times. CDR3 nucleotide sequence: TGTGCCAGCAGTTTTGTCTTGTACACTGAAGCTTTCTTT. It encodes CASSFVLYTEAFF. The chain is built from TRBV12-3 or TRBV12-4 and TRBJ1-1; no reliable D call. The CDR3 totals 13 residues. The V and J ends lost 3 bases and 3 bases respectively, with 8 bases between them.

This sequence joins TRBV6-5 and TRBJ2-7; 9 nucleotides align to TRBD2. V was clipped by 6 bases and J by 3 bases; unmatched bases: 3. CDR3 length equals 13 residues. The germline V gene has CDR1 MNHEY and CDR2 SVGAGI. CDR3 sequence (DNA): TGTGCCAGCAGGCCAGCGGGGGGCTACGAGCAGTACTTC. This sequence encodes CASRPAGGYEQYF.

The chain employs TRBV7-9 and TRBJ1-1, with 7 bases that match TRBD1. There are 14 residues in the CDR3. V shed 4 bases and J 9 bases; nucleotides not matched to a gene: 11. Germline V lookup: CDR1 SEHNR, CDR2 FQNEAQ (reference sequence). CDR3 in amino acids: CASSSTPGQFKAFF. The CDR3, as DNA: TGTGCCAGCAGCTCCACTCCGGGACAGTTCAAAGCTTTCTTT.

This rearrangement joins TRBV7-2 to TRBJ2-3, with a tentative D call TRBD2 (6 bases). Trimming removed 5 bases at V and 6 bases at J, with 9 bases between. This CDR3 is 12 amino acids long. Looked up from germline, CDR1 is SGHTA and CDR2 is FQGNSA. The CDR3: CASSPSVDTQYF. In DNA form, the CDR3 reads TGTGCCAGCAGCCCTAGCGTGGATACGCAGTATTTT.

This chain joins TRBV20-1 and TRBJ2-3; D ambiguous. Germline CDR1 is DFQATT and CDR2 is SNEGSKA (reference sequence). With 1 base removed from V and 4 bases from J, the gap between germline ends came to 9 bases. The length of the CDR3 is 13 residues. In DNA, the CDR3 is TGCAGTGCTAGAGTGCCCCTCGCAGATACGCAGTATTTT. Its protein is CSARVPLADTQYF.

The CDR3 region is CASSQRDYGGELFF. The DNA of the CDR3 is TGCGCCAGCAGCCAAAGGGACTATGGCGGGGAGCTGTTTTTT. The V and J genes are TRBV4-1 and TRBJ2-2, with 7 bases aligning to TRBD2. CDR1 is MGHRA and CDR2 is YSYEKL in the germline V gene. CDR3 length: 14 amino acids. The J segment lost 7 bases and the V segment lost 2 bases, leaving 4 bases of the junction unmatched.

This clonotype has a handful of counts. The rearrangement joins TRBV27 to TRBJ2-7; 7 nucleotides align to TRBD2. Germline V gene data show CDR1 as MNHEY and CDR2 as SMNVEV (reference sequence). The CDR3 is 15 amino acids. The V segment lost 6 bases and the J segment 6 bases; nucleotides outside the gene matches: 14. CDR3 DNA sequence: TGTGCCAGCAGCCACCTGCTCGGGGGGTATCCCGAGCAGTACTTC. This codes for CASSHLLGGYPEQYF.

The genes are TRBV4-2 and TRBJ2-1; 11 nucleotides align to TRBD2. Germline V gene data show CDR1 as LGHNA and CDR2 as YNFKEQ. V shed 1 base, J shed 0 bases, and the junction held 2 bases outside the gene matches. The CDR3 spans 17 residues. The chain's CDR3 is CASSQGLAGSSYNEQFF. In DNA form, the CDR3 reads TGTGCCAGCAGCCAAGGACTAGCGGGAAGCTCCTACAATGAGCAGTTCTTC.

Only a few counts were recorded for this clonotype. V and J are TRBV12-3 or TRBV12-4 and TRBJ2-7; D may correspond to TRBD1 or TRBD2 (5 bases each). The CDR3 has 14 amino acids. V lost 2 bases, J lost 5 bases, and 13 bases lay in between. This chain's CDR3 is CASSLSLGVHEQYF. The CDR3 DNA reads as TGTGCCAGCAGTTTATCTCTGGGGGTACACGAGCAGTACTTC.

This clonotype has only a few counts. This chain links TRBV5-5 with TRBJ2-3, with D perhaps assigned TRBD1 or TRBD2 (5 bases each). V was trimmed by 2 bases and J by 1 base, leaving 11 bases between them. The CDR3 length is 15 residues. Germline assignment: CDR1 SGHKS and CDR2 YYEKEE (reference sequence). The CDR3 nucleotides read TGTGCCAGCAGCTTAGAGGTGGGGGGCACAGATACGCAGTATTTT. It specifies CASSLEVGGTDTQYF. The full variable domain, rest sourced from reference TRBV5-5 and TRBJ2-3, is DAGVTQSPTHLIKTRGQQVTLRCSPISGHKSVSWYQQVLGQGPQFIFQYYEKEERGRGNFPDRFSARQFPNYSSELNVNALLLGDSALYLCASSLEVGGTDTQYFGPGTRLTVL.

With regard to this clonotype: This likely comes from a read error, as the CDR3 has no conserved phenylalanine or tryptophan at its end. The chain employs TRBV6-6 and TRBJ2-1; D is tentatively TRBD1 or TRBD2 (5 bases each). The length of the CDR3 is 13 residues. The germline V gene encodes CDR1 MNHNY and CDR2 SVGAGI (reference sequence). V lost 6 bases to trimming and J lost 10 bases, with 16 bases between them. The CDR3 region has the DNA TGTGCCAGCAGCCCAATCCGGGGCAGCGAGCAGTTCTAC. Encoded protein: CASSPIRGSEQFY.

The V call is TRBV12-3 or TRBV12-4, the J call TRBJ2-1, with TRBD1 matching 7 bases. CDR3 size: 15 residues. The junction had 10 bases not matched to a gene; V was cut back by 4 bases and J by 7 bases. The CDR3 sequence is CASSSGQKLVNEQFF. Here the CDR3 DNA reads TGTGCCAGCAGTTCGGGACAGAAGCTAGTGAATGAGCAGTTCTTC.

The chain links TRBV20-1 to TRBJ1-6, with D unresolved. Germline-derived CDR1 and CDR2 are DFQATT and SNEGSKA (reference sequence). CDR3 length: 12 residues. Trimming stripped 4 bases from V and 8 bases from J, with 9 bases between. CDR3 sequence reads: CSATLEDSPLHF. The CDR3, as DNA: TGCAGTGCTACTCTGGAGGATTCACCCCTCCACTTT.

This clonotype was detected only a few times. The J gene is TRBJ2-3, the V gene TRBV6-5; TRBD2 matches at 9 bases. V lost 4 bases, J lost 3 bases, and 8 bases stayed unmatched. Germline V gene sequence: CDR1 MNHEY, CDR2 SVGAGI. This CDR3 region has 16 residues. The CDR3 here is CASSSGRGGRTDTQYF. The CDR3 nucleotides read TGTGCCAGCAGTTCGGGGCGGGGGGGCCGGACAGATACGCAGTATTTT.

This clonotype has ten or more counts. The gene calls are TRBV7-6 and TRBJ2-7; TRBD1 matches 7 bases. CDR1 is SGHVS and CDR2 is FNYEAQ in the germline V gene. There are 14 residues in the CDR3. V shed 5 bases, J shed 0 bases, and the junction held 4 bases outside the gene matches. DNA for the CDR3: TGTGCCAGCAGCGAAGGGACAGCCTCCTACGAGCAGTACTTC. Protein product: CASSEGTASYEQYF.

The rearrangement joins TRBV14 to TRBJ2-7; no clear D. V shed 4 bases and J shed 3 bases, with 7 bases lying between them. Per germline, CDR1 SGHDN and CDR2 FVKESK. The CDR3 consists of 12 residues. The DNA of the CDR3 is TGTGCCAGCAGCCCCCATATCTACGAGCAGTACTTC. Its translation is CASSPHIYEQYF.

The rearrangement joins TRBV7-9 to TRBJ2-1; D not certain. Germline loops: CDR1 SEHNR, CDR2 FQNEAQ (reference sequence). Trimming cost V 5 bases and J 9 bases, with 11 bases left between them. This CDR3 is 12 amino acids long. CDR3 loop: CASSPDIGEQFF. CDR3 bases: TGTGCCAGCAGCCCAGATATAGGTGAGCAGTTCTTC.

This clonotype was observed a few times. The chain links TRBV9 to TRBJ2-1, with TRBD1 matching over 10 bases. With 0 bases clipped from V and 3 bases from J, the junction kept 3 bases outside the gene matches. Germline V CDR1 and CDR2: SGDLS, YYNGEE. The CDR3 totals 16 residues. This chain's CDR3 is CASSVEGQGRYNEQFF. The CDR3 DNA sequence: TGTGCCAGCAGCGTAGAGGGACAGGGGCGCTACAATGAGCAGTTCTTC.

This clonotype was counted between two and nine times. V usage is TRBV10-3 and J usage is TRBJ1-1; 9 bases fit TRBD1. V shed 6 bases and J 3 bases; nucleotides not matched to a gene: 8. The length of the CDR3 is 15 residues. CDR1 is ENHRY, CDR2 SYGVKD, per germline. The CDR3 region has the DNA TGTGCCATCAGGGGGACAGGGAAGTTGTACACTGAAGCTTTCTTT. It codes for CAIRGTGKLYTEAFF.

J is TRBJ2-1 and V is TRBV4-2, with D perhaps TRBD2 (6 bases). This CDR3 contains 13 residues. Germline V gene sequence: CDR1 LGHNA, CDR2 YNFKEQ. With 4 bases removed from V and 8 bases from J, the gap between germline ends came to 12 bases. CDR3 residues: CASSPRLEDEQFF. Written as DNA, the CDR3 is TGTGCCAGCAGCCCCCGACTAGAGGATGAGCAGTTCTTC.

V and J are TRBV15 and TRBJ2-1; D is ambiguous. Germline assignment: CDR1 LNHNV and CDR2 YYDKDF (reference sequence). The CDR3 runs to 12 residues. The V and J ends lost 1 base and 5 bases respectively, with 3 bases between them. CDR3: CATSRADNEQFF. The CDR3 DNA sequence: TGTGCCACCAGCAGAGCCGACAATGAGCAGTTCTTC.